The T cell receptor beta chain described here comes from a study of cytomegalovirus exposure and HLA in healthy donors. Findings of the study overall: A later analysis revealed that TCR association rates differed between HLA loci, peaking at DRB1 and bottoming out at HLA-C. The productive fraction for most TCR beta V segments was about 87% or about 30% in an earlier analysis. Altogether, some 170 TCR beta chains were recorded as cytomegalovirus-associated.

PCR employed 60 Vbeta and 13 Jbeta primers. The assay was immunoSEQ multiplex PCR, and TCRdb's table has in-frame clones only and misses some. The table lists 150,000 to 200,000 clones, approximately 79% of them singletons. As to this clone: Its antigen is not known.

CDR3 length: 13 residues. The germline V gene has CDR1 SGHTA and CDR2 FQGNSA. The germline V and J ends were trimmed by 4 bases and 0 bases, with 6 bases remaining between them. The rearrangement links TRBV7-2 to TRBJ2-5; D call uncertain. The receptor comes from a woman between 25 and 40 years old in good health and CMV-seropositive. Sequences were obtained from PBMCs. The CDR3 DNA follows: TGTGCCAGCAGCTCCCGAGACCAAGAGACCCAGTACTTC. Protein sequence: CASSSRDQETQYF. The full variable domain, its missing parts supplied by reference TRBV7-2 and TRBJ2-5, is GAGVSQSPSNKVTEKGKDVELRCDPISGHTALYWYRQSLGQGLEFLIYFQGNSAPDKSGLPSDRFSAERTGGSVSTLTIQRTQQEDSAVYLCASSSRDQETQYFGPGTRLLVL.